This T cell receptor beta chain was obtained from a study of T cell repertoires in cytomegalovirus infection. The wider study: Public TCR beta signatures indicated both CMV infection and matching HLA type.

This clonotype was seen more than once but under ten times. The antigen remains unidentified. One entry per CDR3 protein results from TCRdb running MiXCR on the reads. This sample has over 100,000 distinct CDR3 sequences, with roughly 30% found just once. Study-wide results and limits: In two of eight donors, the top clonotype was HLA-C-restricted CMV-specific.

This CDR3 is built from 16 residues. CDR1 is LNHDA and CDR2 is SQIVND in the germline V gene (reference sequence). V shed 3 bases and J 1 base; nucleotides not matched to a gene: 4. The V call is TRBV19, the J call TRBJ2-1, with 9 positions matching TRBD2. The sequencing here drew on CD8+ T cells from cultured PBMCs, taken from culture after CMV antigen stimulation. The clonotype was recovered from a human donor in good health (CMV status not recorded). Some clones in this sample may be carry-over from other donors' samples. CDR3 region: CASSIPSGVSYNEQFF. The CDR3 region has the DNA TGTGCCAGTAGTATCCCTAGCGGGGTGTCCTACAATGAGCAGTTCTTC. Complete variable domain (other parts from reference TRBV19 and TRBJ2-1): DGGITQSPKYLFRKEGQNVTLSCEQNLNHDAMYWYRQDPGQGLRLIYYSQIVNDFQKGDIAEGYSVSREKKESFPLTVTSAQKNPTAFYLCASSIPSGVSYNEQFFGPGTRLTVL.